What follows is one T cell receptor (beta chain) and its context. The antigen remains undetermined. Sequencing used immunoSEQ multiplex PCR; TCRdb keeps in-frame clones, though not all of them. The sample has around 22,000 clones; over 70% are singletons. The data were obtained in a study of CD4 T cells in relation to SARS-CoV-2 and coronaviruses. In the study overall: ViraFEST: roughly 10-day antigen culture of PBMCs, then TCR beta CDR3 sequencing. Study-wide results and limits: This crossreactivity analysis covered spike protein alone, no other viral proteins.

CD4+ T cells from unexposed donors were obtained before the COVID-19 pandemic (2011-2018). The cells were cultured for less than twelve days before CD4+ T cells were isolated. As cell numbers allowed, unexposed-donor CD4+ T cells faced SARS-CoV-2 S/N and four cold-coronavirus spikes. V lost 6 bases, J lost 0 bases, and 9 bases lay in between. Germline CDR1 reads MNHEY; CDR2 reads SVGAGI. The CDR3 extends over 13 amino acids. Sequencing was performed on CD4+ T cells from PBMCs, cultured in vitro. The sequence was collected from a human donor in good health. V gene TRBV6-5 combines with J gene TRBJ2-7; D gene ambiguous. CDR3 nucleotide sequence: TGTGCCAGCAGACCCATATCCTCCTACGAGCAGTACTTC. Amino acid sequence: CASRPISSYEQYF.